A selection of T cell receptor beta chains follows, all from one sample in a study of control samples from healthy donors and cancer patients. Sequencing was performed with immunoSEQ multiplex PCR; in TCRdb, only in-frame clones are kept and a portion is missing. The data contain roughly 120,000 clones, roughly 91% of them singletons. The sequencing input was blood. These TCRs come from a woman in her 50s in good health. Both conserved end residues are part of each CDR3. Fields, in order: D gene, clone size, J gene, V gene, CDR3 DNA, CDR3 protein. D genes are given only for firm matches. Clone size is stated in some rows and not others, as once, few, many or a class when expanded.

D gene: -; clone size: once; J gene: TRBJ2-7; V gene: TRBV30; CDR3 DNA: TGTGCCTGGAGTCGGGACGGGGCGGGTGAGCAGTACTTC; CDR3 protein: CAWSRDGAGEQYF
D gene: -; clone size: -; J gene: TRBJ1-3; V gene: TRBV5-1; CDR3 DNA: TGCGCCAGCAGGCCAACGATCACTTCTGGAAACACCATATATTTT; CDR3 protein: CASRPTITSGNTIYF
D gene: -; clone size: -; J gene: TRBJ2-2; V gene: TRBV5-4; CDR3 DNA: TGTGCCAGCAGCTCGTCTAGCGTAAACACCGGGGAGCTGTTTTTT; CDR3 protein: CASSSSSVNTGELFF
D gene: -; clone size: -; J gene: TRBJ2-5; V gene: TRBV28; CDR3 DNA: TGTGCCAGCAGTTTATACGGGGAATTGGAGACCCAGTACTTC; CDR3 protein: CASSLYGELETQYF
D gene: -; clone size: -; J gene: TRBJ2-4; V gene: TRBV6-5; CDR3 DNA: TGTGCCAGCAGTTACGGCCTAGTTGGGGCCAAAAACATTCAGTACTTC; CDR3 protein: CASSYGLVGAKNIQYF
D gene: TRBD2; clone size: -; J gene: TRBJ2-1; V gene: TRBV5-1; CDR3 DNA: TGCGCCAGCAGCTTGGGTCAGGCGGGAGGGCCGATGGGTGAGCAGTTCTTC; CDR3 protein: CASSLGQAGGPMGEQFF
D gene: -; clone size: -; J gene: TRBJ1-3; V gene: TRBV5-1; CDR3 DNA: TGCGCCAGCAGCCCACAAAGCTCTGGAAACACCATATATTTT; CDR3 protein: CASSPQSSGNTIYF
D gene: -; clone size: -; J gene: TRBJ2-3; V gene: TRBV6-6; CDR3 DNA: TGTGCCAGCAGACTAAGTAGCGCCTCCCGGGATACGCAGTATTTT; CDR3 protein: CASRLSSASRDTQYF
D gene: -; clone size: once; J gene: TRBJ1-5; V gene: TRBV6-6; CDR3 DNA: TGTGCCAGCACCGATCGAAGGGGTGGCCAGCCCCAGCATTTT; CDR3 protein: CASTDRRGGQPQHF
D gene: -; clone size: -; J gene: TRBJ1-2; V gene: TRBV7-9; CDR3 DNA: TGTGCCAGCAGCACGAGACAGAACTATGGCTACACCTTC; CDR3 protein: CASSTRQNYGYTF
D gene: -; clone size: -; J gene: TRBJ2-2; V gene: TRBV4-1; CDR3 DNA: TGCGCCAGCAGCCAAGACGGCGGCCCAACGAACACCGGGGAGCTGTTTTTT; CDR3 protein: CASSQDGGPTNTGELFF
D gene: -; clone size: -; J gene: TRBJ2-7; V gene: TRBV10-3; CDR3 DNA: TGTGCCATCAGTGCAGGGGACTTCTACGAGCAGTACTTC; CDR3 protein: CAISAGDFYEQYF
D gene: -; clone size: -; J gene: TRBJ2-2; V gene: TRBV9; CDR3 DNA: TGTGCCAGCAGCCCGGGGGTTCGGCAGACCGGGGAGCTGTTTTTT; CDR3 protein: CASSPGVRQTGELFF
D gene: -; clone size: -; J gene: TRBJ1-2; V gene: TRBV7-9; CDR3 DNA: TGTGCCAGCAGCTTAGTTAGTCCCGGATCGGGCTACACCTTC; CDR3 protein: CASSLVSPGSGYTF
D gene: -; clone size: -; J gene: TRBJ1-4; V gene: TRBV2; CDR3 DNA: TGTGCCGGACGGGATTACGACGAAAAACTGTTTTTT; CDR3 protein: CAGRDYDEKLFF
D gene: -; clone size: -; J gene: TRBJ2-7; V gene: TRBV5-5; CDR3 DNA: TGTGCCAGCAGCTTGGTCCCCAGCGGGTACGAGCAGTACTTC; CDR3 protein: CASSLVPSGYEQYF
D gene: -; clone size: -; J gene: TRBJ2-5; V gene: TRBV9; CDR3 DNA: TGTGCCAGCAGCGTAGGTGGGTCCCAAGAGACCCAGTACTTC; CDR3 protein: CASSVGGSQETQYF
D gene: TRBD2; clone size: -; J gene: TRBJ2-5; V gene: TRBV7-3; CDR3 DNA: TGTGCCAGCAGCAGCGGGACTACGGGAGAGACCCAGTACTTC; CDR3 protein: CASSSGTTGETQYF
D gene: -; clone size: -; J gene: TRBJ1-1; V gene: TRBV5-6; CDR3 DNA: TGTGCCAGCAGCCGTGTGTCGGTCCACACTGAAGCTTTCTTT; CDR3 protein: CASSRVSVHTEAFF
D gene: -; clone size: few; J gene: TRBJ1-2; V gene: TRBV6-6; CDR3 DNA: TGTGCCAGCAGTTACGCTGAAACAGCACCCTATGGCTACACCTTC; CDR3 protein: CASSYAETAPYGYTF
D gene: -; clone size: -; J gene: TRBJ2-1; V gene: TRBV27; CDR3 DNA: TGTGCCAGCTCTCCGTCAGGGAGGAATGAGCAGTTCTTC; CDR3 protein: CASSPSGRNEQFF
D gene: TRBD1; clone size: -; J gene: TRBJ2-5; V gene: TRBV7-2; CDR3 DNA: TGTGCCAGCAGCTTAAGCTCCCGACAGGGGGGAGAGACCCAGTACTTC; CDR3 protein: CASSLSSRQGGETQYF
D gene: TRBD2; clone size: few; J gene: TRBJ2-1; V gene: TRBV19; CDR3 DNA: TGTGCCAGTAGTATAAGCCTAGCGGCCTACAATGAGCAGTTCTTC; CDR3 protein: CASSISLAAYNEQFF
D gene: TRBD2; clone size: -; J gene: TRBJ2-1; V gene: TRBV9; CDR3 DNA: TGTGCCAGCAGCGTAGAGGGGACTAGCGGGCATTTTGATGAGCAGTTCTTC; CDR3 protein: CASSVEGTSGHFDEQFF
D gene: TRBD1; clone size: -; J gene: TRBJ1-6; V gene: TRBV2; CDR3 DNA: TGTGCCAGCAGTAGACAGGGGGATAATTCACCCCTCCACTTT; CDR3 protein: CASSRQGDNSPLHF
D gene: -; clone size: -; J gene: TRBJ2-2; V gene: TRBV18; CDR3 DNA: TGTGCCAGCTCACCGGGACAGAACACCGGGGAGCTGTTTTTT; CDR3 protein: CASSPGQNTGELFF
D gene: -; clone size: -; J gene: TRBJ1-2; V gene: TRBV4-1; CDR3 DNA: TGCGCCAGCAGCCCTCAGACAGACTATGGCTACACCTTC; CDR3 protein: CASSPQTDYGYTF
D gene: -; clone size: -; J gene: TRBJ1-5; V gene: TRBV4-3; CDR3 DNA: TGCGCCAGCAGCCAAGATCGGGGGGAGAGTCAGCCCCAGCATTTT; CDR3 protein: CASSQDRGESQPQHF
D gene: -; clone size: few; J gene: TRBJ1-2; V gene: TRBV5-4; CDR3 DNA: TGTGCCAGCAGCTTCAAGTTCCGTGGCTACACCTTC; CDR3 protein: CASSFKFRGYTF
D gene: -; clone size: -; J gene: TRBJ2-3; V gene: TRBV21-1; CDR3 DNA: TGTGCCACCAAGGGACACCCCAAAGAACCAGATACGCAGTATTTT; CDR3 protein: CATKGHPKEPDTQYF
D gene: -; clone size: -; J gene: TRBJ1-6; V gene: TRBV7-8; CDR3 DNA: TGTGCCAGCAGCCGGGGGGGAGGTTTAGGCCCCCTCCACTTT; CDR3 protein: CASSRGGGLGPLHF
D gene: TRBD1; clone size: -; J gene: TRBJ2-7; V gene: TRBV9; CDR3 DNA: TGTGCCAGCAGCGTAGATGGCAGGGGGCTTGCCTACGAGCAGTACTTC; CDR3 protein: CASSVDGRGLAYEQYF
D gene: TRBD1; clone size: -; J gene: TRBJ1-1; V gene: TRBV12-5; CDR3 DNA: TGTGCTAGTGGTCTACAGGGGGCAATGACTGAAGCTTTCTTT; CDR3 protein: CASGLQGAMTEAFF
D gene: -; clone size: -; J gene: TRBJ2-6; V gene: TRBV15; CDR3 DNA: TGTGCCACCAGCAGAGATTGGGCGGGGGCCATCTCTGGGGCCAACGTCCTGACTTTC; CDR3 protein: CATSRDWAGAISGANVLTF
D gene: -; clone size: -; J gene: TRBJ1-5; V gene: TRBV7-2; CDR3 DNA: TGTGCCAGCAGCCATTTGGGACGGTATAGCAATCAGCCCCAGCATTTT; CDR3 protein: CASSHLGRYSNQPQHF
D gene: -; clone size: -; J gene: TRBJ2-3; V gene: TRBV7-9; CDR3 DNA: TGTGCCAGCACCCATCTGGCCAAGGGAGATACGCAGTATTTT; CDR3 protein: CASTHLAKGDTQYF
D gene: -; clone size: -; J gene: TRBJ1-3; V gene: TRBV5-6; CDR3 DNA: TGTGCCAGCAGCTCCTATACAGGAGCCTCCTCTGGAAACACCATATATTTT; CDR3 protein: CASSSYTGASSGNTIYF
D gene: -; clone size: -; J gene: TRBJ2-5; V gene: TRBV2; CDR3 DNA: TGTGCCAGCAGTGGCGACAGGCAAGAGACCCAGTACTTC; CDR3 protein: CASSGDRQETQYF
D gene: TRBD2; clone size: -; J gene: TRBJ2-1; V gene: TRBV4-3; CDR3 DNA: TGCGCCAGCAGCCAAGGCGTTGGGGCTAGCGGCTACAATGAGCAGTTCTTC; CDR3 protein: CASSQGVGASGYNEQFF
D gene: TRBD2; clone size: -; J gene: TRBJ2-2; V gene: TRBV5-6; CDR3 DNA: TGTGCCAGCATCCGAGGGACTAGCGGGCGGAACACCGGGGAGCTGTTTTTT; CDR3 protein: CASIRGTSGRNTGELFF
D gene: -; clone size: -; J gene: TRBJ2-4; V gene: TRBV5-5; CDR3 DNA: TGTGCCAGCAGCTTGGACACGGCCAAAAACATTCAGTACTTC; CDR3 protein: CASSLDTAKNIQYF
D gene: -; clone size: -; J gene: TRBJ1-1; V gene: TRBV12-3/TRBV12-4; CDR3 DNA: TGTGCCAGCAGTTTTCTGCGAACTGAAGCTTTCTTT; CDR3 protein: CASSFLRTEAFF
D gene: TRBD2; clone size: -; J gene: TRBJ2-3; V gene: TRBV7-2; CDR3 DNA: TGTGCCAGCAGCCCGCCTAACGGGAGGGTTGCAGATACGCAGTATTTT; CDR3 protein: CASSPPNGRVADTQYF